The rows below give T cell receptor beta chains drawn from one sample of a study of blood T cell repertoires in COVID-19. Clones were sequenced by immunoSEQ multiplex PCR, and TCRdb holds only the in-frame ones, with some missing. The sample shows fewer than 350,000 clones, 80% to 90% of them seen only once. Sequencing used peripheral blood. These receptors were taken from a woman in her fifties or sixties who had recovered from COVID-19. The CDR3 runs from the conserved cysteine through the conserved F or W. D genes are given only for firm matches. Not all rows give a size; the values are once, few, many and, for expanded clones, a class.

d_gene: TRBD2
j_gene: TRBJ2-3
abundance: NA
v_gene: TRBV30
CDR3aa: CAGTSGGVFADTQYF
CDR3nt: TGTGCCGGGACTAGCGGGGGGGTTTTCGCAGATACGCAGTATTTT

d_gene: NA
j_gene: TRBJ1-2
abundance: NA
v_gene: TRBV7-8
CDR3aa: CASSPHDSGYTF
CDR3nt: TGTGCCAGCAGCCCACACGATTCGGGCTACACCTTC

d_gene: NA
j_gene: TRBJ1-2
abundance: few
v_gene: TRBV7-2
CDR3aa: CASSRGTANSYTF
CDR3nt: TGTGCCAGCAGCCGCGGGACGGCCAATAGCTACACCTTC

d_gene: TRBD2
j_gene: TRBJ2-7
abundance: NA
v_gene: TRBV13
CDR3aa: CASSLDWLAGAVEQYF
CDR3nt: TGTGCCAGCAGCTTAGATTGGCTAGCGGGAGCGGTCGAGCAGTACTTC

d_gene: NA
j_gene: TRBJ1-1
abundance: NA
v_gene: TRBV5-1
CDR3aa: CASSLNLGRAGGEAFF
CDR3nt: TGCGCCAGCAGCTTGAATCTAGGAAGGGCTGGAGGTGAAGCTTTCTTT

d_gene: NA
j_gene: TRBJ2-3
abundance: NA
v_gene: TRBV5-4
CDR3aa: CASNIKVGGSTDTQYF
CDR3nt: TGTGCCAGCAACATCAAAGTGGGGGGTAGCACAGATACGCAGTATTTT

d_gene: NA
j_gene: TRBJ2-2
abundance: NA
v_gene: TRBV10-1
CDR3aa: CASGPAGAGELFF
CDR3nt: TGCGCCAGCGGACCTGCGGGTGCCGGGGAGCTGTTTTTT

d_gene: NA
j_gene: TRBJ2-5
abundance: NA
v_gene: TRBV20-1
CDR3aa: CSATLRETQYF
CDR3nt: TGCAGTGCCACACTACGAGAGACCCAGTACTTC

d_gene: TRBD1
j_gene: TRBJ2-1
abundance: once
v_gene: TRBV7-3
CDR3aa: CASSFSPPGQGANEQFF
CDR3nt: TGTGCCAGCAGCTTTTCTCCCCCGGGACAGGGGGCCAATGAGCAGTTCTTC

d_gene: TRBD2
j_gene: TRBJ2-2
abundance: NA
v_gene: TRBV5-4
CDR3aa: CASSPGLAGNTGELFF
CDR3nt: TGTGCCAGCAGCCCGGGACTAGCGGGTAACACCGGGGAGCTGTTTTTT

d_gene: TRBD2
j_gene: TRBJ2-7
abundance: NA
v_gene: TRBV30
CDR3aa: CAWGPGLAGYEQYF
CDR3nt: TGTGCCTGGGGGCCCGGACTAGCGGGTTACGAGCAGTACTTC

d_gene: TRBD1
j_gene: TRBJ1-4
abundance: once
v_gene: TRBV4-3
CDR3aa: CASSPGTGVEKLFF
CDR3nt: TGCGCCAGCAGCCCAGGGACAGGAGTAGAAAAACTGTTTTTT

d_gene: NA
j_gene: TRBJ2-2
abundance: NA
v_gene: TRBV6-6
CDR3aa: CASSYGDTALFF
CDR3nt: TGTGCCAGCAGTTACGGTGATACAGCGCTGTTTTTT

d_gene: TRBD2
j_gene: TRBJ2-4
abundance: NA
v_gene: TRBV3-1/TRBV3-2
CDR3aa: CASSQDLAGNWLAKNIQYF
CDR3nt: TGTGCCAGCAGCCAAGATCTAGCGGGGAATTGGTTAGCCAAAAACATTCAGTACTTC

d_gene: NA
j_gene: TRBJ1-1
abundance: NA
v_gene: TRBV29-1
CDR3aa: CSVESVQGFTEAFF
CDR3nt: TGCAGCGTTGAATCGGTACAGGGTTTCACTGAAGCTTTCTTT

d_gene: TRBD2
j_gene: TRBJ2-7
abundance: once
v_gene: TRBV28
CDR3aa: CASSINEASGGGYEQYF
CDR3nt: TGTGCCAGCAGCATCAACGAGGCTAGCGGGGGGGGCTACGAGCAGTACTTC